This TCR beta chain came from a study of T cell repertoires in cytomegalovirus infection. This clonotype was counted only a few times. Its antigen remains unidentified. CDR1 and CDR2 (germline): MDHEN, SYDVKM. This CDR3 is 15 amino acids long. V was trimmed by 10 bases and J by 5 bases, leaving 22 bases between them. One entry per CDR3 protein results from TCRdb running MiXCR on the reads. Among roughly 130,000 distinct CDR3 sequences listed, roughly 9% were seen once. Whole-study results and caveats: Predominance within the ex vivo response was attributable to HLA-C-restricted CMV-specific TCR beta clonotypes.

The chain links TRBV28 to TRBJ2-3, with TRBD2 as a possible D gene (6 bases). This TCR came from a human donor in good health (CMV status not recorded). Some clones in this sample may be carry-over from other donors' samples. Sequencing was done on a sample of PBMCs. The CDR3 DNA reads TGTGCCACCTGCTCGGGTGGAGCGGGCGGAGATACGCAGTATTTT. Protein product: CATCSGGAGGDTQYF.